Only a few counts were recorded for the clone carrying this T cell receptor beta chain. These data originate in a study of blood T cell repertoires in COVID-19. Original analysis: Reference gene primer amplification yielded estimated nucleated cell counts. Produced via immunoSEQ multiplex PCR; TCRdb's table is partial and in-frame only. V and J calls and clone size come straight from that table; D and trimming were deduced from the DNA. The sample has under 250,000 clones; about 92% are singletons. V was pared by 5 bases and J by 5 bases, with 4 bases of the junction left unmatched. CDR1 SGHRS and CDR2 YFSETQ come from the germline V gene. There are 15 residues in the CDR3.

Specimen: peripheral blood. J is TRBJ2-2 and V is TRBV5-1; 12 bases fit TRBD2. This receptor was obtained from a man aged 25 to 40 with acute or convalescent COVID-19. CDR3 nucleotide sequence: TGCGCCAGCAGACTAGCGGGGGGCAGTACCGGGGAGCTGTTTTTT. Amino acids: CASRLAGGSTGELFF.